The TCR beta chain under discussion was sequenced for a study of cytomegalovirus exposure and HLA in healthy donors. Study-wide findings and caveats: A previous analysis found most TCR beta V segments productive roughly 90% or roughly 30% of the time. Researchers catalogued some 160 TCR beta chains as cytomegalovirus-associated. A later analysis found common viral pathogens apparently linked to several of the most significant clusters.

CDR1 SQVTM and CDR2 ANQGSEA come from the germline V gene. This CDR3 contains 15 residues. Comments on this clone: No antigen is known for it.

PCR was performed using 60 Vbeta and 13 Jbeta primers. TCRdb's copy holds only in-frame clones and misses some; the assay was immunoSEQ multiplex PCR. The sample carries roughly 200,000 clones, around 77% recorded once. Source material: PBMCs. The V and J genes are TRBV29-1 and TRBJ2-5; the D gene is possibly TRBD2 (6 bases). Gene TRBJ2-7 matches the end of the DNA better, so the J call may be wrong. The TCR comes from a man aged 30-40 years in good health and CMV-seronegative. CDR3 in DNA: TGCAGCGTTGAAGCGGGAGAGACCGCCCTGGGCGAGCAGTACTTC. Its protein product is CSVEAGETALGEQYF.